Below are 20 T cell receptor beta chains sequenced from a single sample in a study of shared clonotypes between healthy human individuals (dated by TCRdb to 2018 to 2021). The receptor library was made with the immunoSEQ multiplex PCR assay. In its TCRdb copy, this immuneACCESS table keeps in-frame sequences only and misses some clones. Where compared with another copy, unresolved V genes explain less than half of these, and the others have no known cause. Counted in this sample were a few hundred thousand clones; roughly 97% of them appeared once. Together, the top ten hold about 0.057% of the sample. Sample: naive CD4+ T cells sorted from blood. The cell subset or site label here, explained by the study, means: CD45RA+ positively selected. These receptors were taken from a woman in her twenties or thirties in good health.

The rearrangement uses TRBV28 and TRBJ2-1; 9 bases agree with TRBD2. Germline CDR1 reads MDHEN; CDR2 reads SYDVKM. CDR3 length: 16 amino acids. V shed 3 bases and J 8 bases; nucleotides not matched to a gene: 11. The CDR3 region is CASSFGLAGSRDEQFF. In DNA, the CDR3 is TGTGCCAGCAGTTTCGGGCTAGCGGGGTCACGGGATGAGCAGTTCTTC.

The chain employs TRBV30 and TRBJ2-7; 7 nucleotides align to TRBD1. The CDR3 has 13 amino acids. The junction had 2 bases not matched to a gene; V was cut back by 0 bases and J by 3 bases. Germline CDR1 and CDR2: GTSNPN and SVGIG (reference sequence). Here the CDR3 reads CAWSVTGVYEQYF. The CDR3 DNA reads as TGTGCCTGGAGTGTAACAGGGGTCTACGAGCAGTACTTC.

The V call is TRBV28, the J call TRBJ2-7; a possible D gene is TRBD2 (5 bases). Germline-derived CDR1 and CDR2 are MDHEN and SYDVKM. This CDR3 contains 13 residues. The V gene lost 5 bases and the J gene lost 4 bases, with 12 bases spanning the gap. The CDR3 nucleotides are TGTGCCAGCAGTCGCCCGCCGGGGTACGAGCAGTACTTC. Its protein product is CASSRPPGYEQYF.

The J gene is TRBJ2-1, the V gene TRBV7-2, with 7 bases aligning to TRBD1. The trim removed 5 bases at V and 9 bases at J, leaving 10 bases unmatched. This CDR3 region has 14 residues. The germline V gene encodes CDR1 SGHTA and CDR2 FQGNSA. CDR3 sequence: CASSEETGRGEQFF. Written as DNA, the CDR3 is TGTGCCAGCAGCGAGGAGACAGGGAGAGGTGAGCAGTTCTTC.

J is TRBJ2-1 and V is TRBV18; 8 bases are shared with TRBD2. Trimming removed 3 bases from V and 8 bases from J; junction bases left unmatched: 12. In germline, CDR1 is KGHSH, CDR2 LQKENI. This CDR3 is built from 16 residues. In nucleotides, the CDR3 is TGTGCCAGCTCACCCGTTTCCGGGACTAGGGGCCATGAGCAGTTCTTC. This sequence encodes CASSPVSGTRGHEQFF.

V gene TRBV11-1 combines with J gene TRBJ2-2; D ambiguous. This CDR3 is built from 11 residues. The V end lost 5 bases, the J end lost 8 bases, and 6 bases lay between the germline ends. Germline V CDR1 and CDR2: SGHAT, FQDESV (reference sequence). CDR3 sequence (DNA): TGTGCCAGCAGCCAAGGGGGGGAGCTGTTTTTT. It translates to CASSQGGELFF.

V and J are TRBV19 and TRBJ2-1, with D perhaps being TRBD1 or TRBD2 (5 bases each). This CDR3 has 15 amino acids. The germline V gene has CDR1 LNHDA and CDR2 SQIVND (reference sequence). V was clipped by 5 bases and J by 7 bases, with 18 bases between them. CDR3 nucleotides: TGTGCCAGTAGTCTCCAGGGCCGCCGGGGAAATGAGCAGTTCTTC. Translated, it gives CASSLQGRRGNEQFF.

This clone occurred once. The CDR3 sequence is CAIKEGTWTGNTIYF. The CDR3 region has the DNA TGTGCCATCAAGGAGGGTACCTGGACTGGAAACACCATATATTTT. The V call is TRBV10-3, the J call TRBJ1-3, with unresolved D. V lost 7 bases to trimming and J lost 2 bases, with 15 bases between them. Germline V gene sequence: CDR1 ENHRY, CDR2 SYGVKD. The CDR3 spans 15 residues.

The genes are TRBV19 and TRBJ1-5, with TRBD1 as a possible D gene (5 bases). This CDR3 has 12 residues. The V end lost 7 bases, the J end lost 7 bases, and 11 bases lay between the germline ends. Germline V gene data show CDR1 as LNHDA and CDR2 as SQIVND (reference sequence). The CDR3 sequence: CASTQGWQPQHF. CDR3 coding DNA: TGTGCCAGTACCCAGGGATGGCAGCCCCAGCATTTT. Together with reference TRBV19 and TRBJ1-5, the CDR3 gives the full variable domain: DGGITQSPKYLFRKEGQNVTLSCEQNLNHDAMYWYRQDPGQGLRLIYYSQIVNDFQKGDIAEGYSVSREKKESFPLTVTSAQKNPTAFYLCASTQGWQPQHFGDGTRLSIL.

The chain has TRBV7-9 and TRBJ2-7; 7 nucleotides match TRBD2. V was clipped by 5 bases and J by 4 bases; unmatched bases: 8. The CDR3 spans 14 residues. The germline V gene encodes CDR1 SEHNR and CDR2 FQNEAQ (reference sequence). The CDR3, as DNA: TGTGCCAGCAGCGCCAGCGGGAAGGGGTACGAGCAGTACTTC. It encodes CASSASGKGYEQYF.

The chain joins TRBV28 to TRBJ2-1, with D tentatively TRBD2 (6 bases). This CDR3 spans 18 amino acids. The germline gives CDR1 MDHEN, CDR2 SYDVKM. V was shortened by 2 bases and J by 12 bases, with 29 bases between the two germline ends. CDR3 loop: CASSLLGRGRVSPAGQFF. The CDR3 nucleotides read TGTGCCAGCAGTTTACTCGGGCGGGGCCGTGTCAGCCCCGCGGGGCAGTTCTTC.

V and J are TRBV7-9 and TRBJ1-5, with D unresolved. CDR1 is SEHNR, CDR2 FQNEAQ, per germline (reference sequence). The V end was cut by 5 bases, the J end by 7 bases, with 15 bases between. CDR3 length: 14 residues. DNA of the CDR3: TGTGCCAGCAGCGGAGGCCAGGTTGGACAGCCCCAGCATTTT. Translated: CASSGGQVGQPQHF.

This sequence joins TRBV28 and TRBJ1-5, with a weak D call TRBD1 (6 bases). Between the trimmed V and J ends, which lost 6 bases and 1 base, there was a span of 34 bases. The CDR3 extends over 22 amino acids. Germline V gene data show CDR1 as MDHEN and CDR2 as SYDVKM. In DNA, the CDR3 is TGTGCCAGCAGCCACAAACCGGACCCCCCCTACTCGGGGGCTATAAGCAATCAGCCCCAGCATTTT. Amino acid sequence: CASSHKPDPPYSGAISNQPQHF.

The CDR3 nucleotides read TGTGCCAGCAGTGAACGGGGACAGGGGAATAGAGGGCGCGCCGGGGAGCTGTTTTTT. This encodes CASSERGQGNRGRAGELFF. V gene TRBV2 combines with J gene TRBJ2-2, with 10 bases that match TRBD1. CDR1 is SNHLY and CDR2 is FYNNEI in the germline V gene. Losses at the gene ends were 2 bases for V and 6 bases for J; bases not matched to a gene: 15. This CDR3 spans 19 amino acids. The full variable domain, its missing parts supplied by reference TRBV2 and TRBJ2-2, is EPEVTQTPSHQVTQMGQEVILRCVPISNHLYFYWYRQILGQKVEFLVSFYNNEISEKSEIFDDQFSVERPDGSNFTLKIRSTKLEDSAMYFCASSERGQGNRGRAGELFFGEGSRLTVL.

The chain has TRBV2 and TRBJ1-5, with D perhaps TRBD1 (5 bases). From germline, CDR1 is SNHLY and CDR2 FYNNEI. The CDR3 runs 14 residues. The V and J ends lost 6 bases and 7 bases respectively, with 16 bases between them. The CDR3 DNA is TGTGCCAGCAGGGCTCAGGGAGGCGGCCAGCCCCAGCATTTT. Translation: CASRAQGGGQPQHF.

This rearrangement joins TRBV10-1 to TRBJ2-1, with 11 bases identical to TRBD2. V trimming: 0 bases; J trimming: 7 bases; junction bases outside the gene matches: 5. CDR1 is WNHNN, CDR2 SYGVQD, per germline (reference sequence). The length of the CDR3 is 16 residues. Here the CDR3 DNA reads TGCGCCAGCAGTGAGTCGTTAGCGGGAGGGCAGAATGAGCAGTTCTTC. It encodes CASSESLAGGQNEQFF.

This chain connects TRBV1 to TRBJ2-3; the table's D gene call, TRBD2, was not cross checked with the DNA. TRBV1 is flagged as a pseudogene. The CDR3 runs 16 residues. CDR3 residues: CTSSQVLAGDQDTQYF. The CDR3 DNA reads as TGCACCAGCAGCCAAGTTCTAGCGGGAGATCAAGATACGCAGTATTTT.

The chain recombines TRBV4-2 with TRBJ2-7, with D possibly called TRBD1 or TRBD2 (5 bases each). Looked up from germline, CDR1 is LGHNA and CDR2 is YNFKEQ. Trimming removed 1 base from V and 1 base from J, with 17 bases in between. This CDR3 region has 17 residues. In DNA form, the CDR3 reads TGTGCCAGCAGCCAAGCTTCCGGGACGCCAAGGTCCTACGAGCAGTACTTC. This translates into CASSQASGTPRSYEQYF.

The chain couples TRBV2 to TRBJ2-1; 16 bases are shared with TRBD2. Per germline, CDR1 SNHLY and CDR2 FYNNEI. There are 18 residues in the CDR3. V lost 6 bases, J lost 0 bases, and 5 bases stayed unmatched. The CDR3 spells CASSEGLAGGSSYNEQFF. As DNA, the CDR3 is TGTGCCAGCAGCGAGGGACTAGCGGGAGGGAGCTCCTACAATGAGCAGTTCTTC.

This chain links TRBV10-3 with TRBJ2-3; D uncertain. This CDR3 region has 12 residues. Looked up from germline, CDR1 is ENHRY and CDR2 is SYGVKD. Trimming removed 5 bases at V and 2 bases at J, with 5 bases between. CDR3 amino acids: CAISLNTDTQYF. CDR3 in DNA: TGTGCCATCAGTCTAAACACAGATACGCAGTATTTT.